The sequence of this TCR beta chain was determined in a study of T cell responses to AZD1222 COVID-19 vaccine. This CDR3 is built from 14 residues. Losses at the gene ends were 0 bases for V and 6 bases for J; bases not matched to a gene: 4. Germline CDR1 LGHNA, CDR2 YNFKEQ. Profiling relied on immunoSEQ multiplex PCR, and the TCRdb table lists in-frame clones only, not all of them. The sample consists of 150,000 to 200,000 clones, about 90% of them appearing once. The genes are TRBV4-2 and TRBJ1-2, with TRBD1 matching 7 bases. Sequencing used peripheral blood, obtained 28 days after the second AZD1222 dose. The TCR originated in an adult who received the AZD1222 COVID-19 vaccine. As DNA, the CDR3 is TGTGCCAGCAGCCAAGAAGCGCAGGGGGATGGCTACACCTTC. It specifies CASSQEAQGDGYTF.